This T cell receptor beta chain was captured in a study of kidney transplant recipient with SARS-CoV-2 infection. MiXCR, applied by TCRdb to the reads, yields one record per CDR3 protein. Of fewer than 250,000 distinct CDR3 sequences in the sample, about 30% were seen once. There are many counts of this clonotype. The CDR3 extends over 15 amino acids. CDR1 and CDR2 (germline): SNHLY, FYNNEI. Trimming removed 6 bases from V and 9 bases from J; junction bases left unmatched: 10. The sample in question was a blood sample, obtained at baseline and around day 110 from a kidney transplant recipient. The chain uses TRBV2 and TRBJ2-1, with 11 bases matching TRBD2. The clonotype originates from a male patient aged 25-45 years who had COVID-19 and was a kidney transplant recipient. T cells may partly derive from the graft donor. CDR3 in DNA: TGTGCCAGCAGAGTTGTAGCGGGAGGGCCGAGTGAGCAGTTCTTC. This codes for CASRVVAGGPSEQFF. The whole variable domain, filled in from reference TRBV2 and TRBJ2-1, reads EPEVTQTPSHQVTQMGQEVILRCVPISNHLYFYWYRQILGQKVEFLVSFYNNEISEKSEIFDDQFSVERPDGSNFTLKIRSTKLEDSAMYFCASRVVAGGPSEQFFGPGTRLTVL.